Each of the 6 T cell receptor beta chains below was sequenced from the same sample in a study of graft-versus-host responses after intestinal transplantation. Profiled with immunoSEQ multiplex PCR; TCRdb holds only in-frame clones, not every one. In the table there are some 90,000 clones, about four fifths of which are singletons. Their antigens remain unidentified. Sequences were derived from unstimulated CD4+ T cells sorted from spleen or lymph node cells, sampled before intestinal transplant. These receptors originate from a human donor who received an intestinal transplant.

The chain has TRBV4-1 and TRBJ2-5; D is perhaps TRBD2 (5 bases). Germline CDR1 MGHRA, CDR2 YSYEKL. The CDR3 is made up of 18 amino acids. V shed 0 bases and J shed 4 bases, with 21 bases lying between them. CDR3 region: CASSQEEASSYGLETQYF. The CDR3 DNA reads as TGCGCCAGCAGCCAAGAAGAAGCGTCTAGCTATGGCCTAGAGACCCAGTACTTC.

This clone was detected once. V and J are TRBV29-1 and TRBJ2-7; D is possibly TRBD1 (5 bases). The CDR3 spans 15 residues. The germline V and J ends were trimmed by 4 bases and 3 bases, with 19 bases remaining between them. The germline V gene has CDR1 SQVTM and CDR2 ANQGSEA. CDR3 coding DNA: TGCAGCGTTGTTAAGAGAGTACAGGCTGGCTACGAGCAGTACTTC. Its protein is CSVVKRVQAGYEQYF.

In its sample, this clone was seen once. The V and J genes are TRBV5-1 and TRBJ2-3; 8 positions agree with TRBD2. Per germline, CDR1 SGHRS and CDR2 YFSETQ. The CDR3 length is 14 residues. Trimming removed 2 bases from V and 5 bases from J; junction bases left unmatched: 4. CDR3 in DNA: TGCGCCAGCAGCTTCACTCTAGCGGGAGATACGCAGTATTTT. It yields the protein CASSFTLAGDTQYF.

V and J are TRBV5-4 and TRBJ2-1; TRBD2 matches 7 bases. CDR1 and CDR2 from the germline V gene are SGHNT and YYREEE (reference sequence). The J segment lost 2 bases and the V segment lost 3 bases, leaving 11 bases of the junction unmatched. This CDR3 has 17 residues. The DNA of the CDR3 is TGTGCCAGCAGCTCAAACCCTAGCGGCTATCCCTACAATGAGCAGTTCTTC. This sequence encodes CASSSNPSGYPYNEQFF.

The count of this clone is one. The chain uses TRBV27 and TRBJ2-1; D unclear. Germline values: CDR1 MNHEY, CDR2 SMNVEV (reference sequence). V was trimmed by 2 bases and J by 12 bases, leaving 17 bases between them. This CDR3 region has 14 residues. The CDR3 spells CASSLGLRQRSQFF. The CDR3 region has the DNA TGTGCCAGCAGTTTAGGCTTAAGACAAAGATCGCAGTTCTTC.

V gene TRBV15 combines with J gene TRBJ2-5; TRBD1 matches at 10 bases. This CDR3 region has 15 residues. The ends lost 5 bases at V and 5 bases at J; junction bases unmatched: 8. Germline V gene data show CDR1 as LNHNV and CDR2 as YYDKDF (reference sequence). CDR3 loop: CATSGRDRGRETQYF. In nucleotides, the CDR3 is TGTGCCACCAGCGGTCGGGACAGGGGAAGGGAGACCCAGTACTTC.